This T cell receptor beta chain is from a study of blood T cell repertoires in COVID-19. Turning to the study itself: Samples taken during acute and convalescent COVID-19 were collected in the United States, Italy and Spain. T cells, B-cell-depleted T cells, or PBMCs provided the cDNA or gDNA that served as material.

The J segment lost 4 bases and the V segment lost 7 bases, leaving 13 bases of the junction unmatched. Looked up from germline, CDR1 is LGHDT and CDR2 is YNNKEL (reference sequence). The CDR3 is 15 amino acids. In the original workflow: The authors estimated nucleated cell counts from reference gene primer amplification. Using immunoSEQ multiplex PCR, the repertoire was profiled, and TCRdb retains in-frame clones only, with some absent. V and J calls and clone size are as listed in that table; D and trimming were resolved from the DNA. The table shows 200,000 or so clones, with 75% to 90% occurring only once.

This TCR was recovered from a human donor with active or convalescent COVID-19. The donor label of this sample is uncertain. The rearrangement links TRBV3-1 (or the pseudogene TRBV3-2) to TRBJ2-7; TRBD1 matches at 7 bases. Sequenced: peripheral blood. CDR3 in amino acids: CASTLSTGNVYEQYF. The CDR3 DNA is TGTGCCAGCACCCTATCGACAGGGAATGTGTACGAGCAGTACTTC.